This is a list of T cell receptor beta chains from one sample in a study of blood T cell repertoires in COVID-19. The table came from immunoSEQ multiplex PCR; TCRdb's copy has only in-frame clones and leaves some out. The table records about 170,000 clones, approximately 91% of them present only once. Sequencing was done on a sample of peripheral blood. Every receptor here comes from a man between 18 and 29 years old with COVID-19, enrolled during active disease. Each CDR3 is given with its conserved first and last residue. D genes are given only for firm matches. Expanded clones are given a class, and other clones once, few, many or no size at all.

d_call,j_call,cdr3_length,v_call,clone_size,cdr3_aa,cdr3_nt
TRBD1,TRBJ2-7,16,TRBV4-1,.,CASSQDMVGTAYEQYF,TGCGCCAGCAGCCAAGATATGGTAGGGACAGCCTACGAGCAGTACTTC
.,TRBJ2-1,16,TRBV5-1,.,CASSLGWQGAYNEQFF,TGCGCCAGCAGCTTAGGTTGGCAGGGCGCCTACAATGAGCAGTTCTTC
TRBD1,TRBJ1-2,18,TRBV10-2,.,CASSVSPGTGVLVYGYTF,TGCGCCAGCAGTGTCAGTCCCGGGACAGGGGTTCTGGTCTATGGCTACACCTTC
.,TRBJ1-5,16,TRBV19,.,CASSPREGGSNQPQHF,TGTGCCAGTAGTCCGCGGGAGGGGGGTAGCAATCAGCCCCAGCATTTT
.,TRBJ2-1,17,TRBV21-1,.,CASSTPRAGPTEWEQFF,TGTGCCAGCAGTACTCCTCGAGCGGGCCCCACGGAATGGGAGCAGTTCTTC
.,TRBJ2-7,17,TRBV18,few,CASSPTFGGIRVDEQYF,TGTGCCAGCTCACCCACCTTCGGAGGGATCAGGGTGGACGAGCAGTACTTC
.,TRBJ1-6,14,TRBV13,.,CASSLGGGDSPLHF,TGTGCCAGCAGCTTAGGAGGGGGGGATTCACCCCTCCACTTT
TRBD2,TRBJ2-3,14,TRBV5-1,once,CASRSGGLGDTQYF,TGCGCCAGCAGGTCGGGGGGTCTAGGCGATACGCAGTATTTT
.,TRBJ1-2,14,TRBV10-3,.,CAITLDRSTRGYTF,TGTGCCATCACCTTGGACAGAAGCACCCGAGGCTACACCTTC
TRBD1,TRBJ1-2,15,TRBV11-2,.,CASSLALTGGVGYTF,TGTGCCAGCAGCTTAGCCTTGACAGGGGGCGTTGGCTACACCTTC
TRBD2,TRBJ2-7,15,TRBV18,.,CASLPTSGRSYEQYF,TGTGCCAGCTTGCCGACTAGCGGACGCTCCTACGAGCAGTACTTC
TRBD2,TRBJ2-7,12,TRBV5-1,.,CASSEPSGSKYF,TGCGCCAGCAGCGAGCCTAGCGGGAGTAAGTACTTC
TRBD1,TRBJ2-7,14,TRBV19,.,CASSTGGYSYEQYF,TGTGCCAGTAGTACAGGGGGATACTCCTACGAGCAGTACTTC
.,TRBJ2-1,14,TRBV4-3,.,CASSHQGSYNEQFF,TGCGCCAGCAGCCATCAGGGGTCCTACAATGAGCAGTTCTTC
.,TRBJ2-3,13,TRBV10-3,.,CAISGGVEDTQYF,TGTGCCATCAGTGGGGGGGTTGAAGATACGCAGTATTTT
.,TRBJ2-2,15,TRBV14,.,CASSDILEKAGELFF,TGTGCCAGCAGCGATATTTTAGAAAAAGCCGGGGAGCTGTTTTTT
TRBD2,TRBJ2-7,14,TRBV10-3,.,CAISDLGTSNEQYF,TGTGCCATCAGTGATTTGGGGACTAGCAACGAGCAGTACTTC
TRBD1,TRBJ2-3,15,TRBV6-4,.,CASSPGTGGTDTQYF,TGTGCCAGCAGTCCAGGGACAGGCGGGACAGATACGCAGTATTTT
TRBD2,TRBJ2-2,16,TRBV28,.,CASSLGTSLMVGELFF,TGTGCCAGCAGTTTAGGGACTAGCCTCATGGTCGGGGAGCTGTTTTTT
TRBD2,TRBJ2-7,13,TRBV7-2,once,CASSLGTRVKQYF,TGTGCCAGCAGCCTCGGGACTAGGGTCAAGCAGTACTTC
.,TRBJ2-7,11,TRBV30,.,CAWRSHYEQYF,TGTGCCTGGAGGTCCCACTACGAGCAGTACTTC
.,TRBJ2-7,13,TRBV11-2,.,CASSSIYLDEQYF,TGTGCCAGCAGCTCAATCTATCTGGACGAGCAGTACTTC
.,TRBJ2-7,16,TRBV7-6,.,CASSLGLGAKTYEQYF,TGTGCCAGCAGCTTAGGTCTGGGGGCGAAGACCTACGAGCAGTACTTC
.,TRBJ2-2,17,TRBV5-5,.,CASSLPLGLFNTGELFF,TGTGCCAGCAGCTTGCCCCTGGGGCTCTTTAACACCGGGGAGCTGTTTTTT
.,TRBJ2-3,9,TRBV20-1,.,CTTGDTQYF,TGCACGACTGGAGATACGCAGTATTTT
TRBD2,TRBJ2-7,14,TRBV11-2,.,CASSPRERGEEQYF,TGTGCCAGCAGCCCTCGGGAGCGGGGAGAGGAGCAGTACTTC
TRBD1,TRBJ1-4,17,TRBV4-3,once,CASSQGEPGTGDEKLLF,TGCGCCAGCAGCCAAGGGGAACCCGGGACAGGGGATGAAAAACTGCTTTTT
TRBD1,TRBJ2-4,14,TRBV15,.,CATSRGGTGHIQYF,TGTGCCACCAGCAGGGGGGGGACAGGGCACATTCAGTACTTC
TRBD1,TRBJ2-1,13,TRBV11-2,few,CASSFTRDSQQFF,TGTGCCAGCAGCTTCACGAGGGACAGCCAGCAGTTCTTC
.,TRBJ2-2,14,TRBV27,.,CASSPLGGTGELFF,TGTGCCAGCAGTCCCCTAGGGGGCACCGGGGAGCTGTTTTTT
.,TRBJ1-1,14,TRBV28,.,CASSPQGVNTEAFF,TGTGCCAGCAGTCCACAGGGTGTGAACACTGAAGCTTTCTTT
TRBD1,TRBJ1-2,13,TRBV12-5,.,CASGLQGQPGYTF,TGTGCTAGTGGTCTCCAGGGACAGCCTGGCTACACCTTC
.,TRBJ1-1,14,TRBV6-5,once,CASSHGTTNTEAFF,TGTGCCAGCAGTCACGGGACAACAAACACTGAAGCTTTCTTT
TRBD1,TRBJ2-3,16,TRBV5-4,.,CASSSGQGRGTDTQYF,TGTGCCAGCAGCTCAGGACAGGGAAGGGGCACAGATACGCAGTATTTT